The rows below give T cell receptor beta chains drawn from one sample of a study of CD8 T cells in ankylosing spondylitis. TCRdb reprocessed the 5' RACE reads via MiXCR and lists one record per CDR3 protein. The table has just under 550,000 distinct CDR3 sequences, approximately 11% seen once. The specimen was blood, either unsorted or a sorted T cell fraction (not recorded which). Receptor source: a male donor with ankylosing spondylitis. Both conserved end residues are part of each CDR3. The order of the fields is CDR3 DNA, CDR3 protein, CDR3 length, clone size, J gene, D gene, V gene. D genes are given only for firm matches. Only some rows state a clone size, as once, few, many or a class for expanded clones.

CDR3 DNA: TGCAGTGCTAGTTTTTCGGGCCCCTACAATGAGCAGTTCTTC
CDR3 protein: CSASFSGPYNEQFF
CDR3 length: 14
clone size: -
J gene: TRBJ2-1
D gene: -
V gene: TRBV20-1

CDR3 DNA: TGTGCCAGCAGTTACATAACTAGCGGTTACAATGAGCAGTTCTTC
CDR3 protein: CASSYITSGYNEQFF
CDR3 length: 15
clone size: -
J gene: TRBJ2-1
D gene: TRBD2
V gene: TRBV6-2/TRBV6-3

CDR3 DNA: TGCAGTGCTAGTTCTAGCGGGAGGGCTATAAACACCGGGGAGCTGTTTTTT
CDR3 protein: CSASSSGRAINTGELFF
CDR3 length: 17
clone size: few
J gene: TRBJ2-2
D gene: TRBD2
V gene: TRBV20-1

CDR3 DNA: TGCGCCAGCAGCTTGGTGCTAATGAACACTGAAGCTTTCTTT
CDR3 protein: CASSLVLMNTEAFF
CDR3 length: 14
clone size: many
J gene: TRBJ1-1
D gene: -
V gene: TRBV5-1

CDR3 DNA: TGCAGTGCCCCCCAGGGGGGGGCGGAAGAGACCCAGTACTTC
CDR3 protein: CSAPQGGAEETQYF
CDR3 length: 14
clone size: few
J gene: TRBJ2-5
D gene: -
V gene: TRBV20-1

CDR3 DNA: TGTGCCAGCAGTGAATGGGTTGGCTCCTACAATGAGCAGTTCTTC
CDR3 protein: CASSEWVGSYNEQFF
CDR3 length: 15
clone size: many
J gene: TRBJ2-1
D gene: -
V gene: TRBV6-1

CDR3 DNA: TGTGCCAGCAGCTTATGGGCAACGGGAGGGTCGACAGATACGCAGTATTTT
CDR3 protein: CASSLWATGGSTDTQYF
CDR3 length: 17
clone size: few
J gene: TRBJ2-3
D gene: TRBD2
V gene: TRBV7-2

CDR3 DNA: TGTGCCAGCAGCCCGGCCCCCAGCGCTTTCTTT
CDR3 protein: CASSPAPSAFF
CDR3 length: 11
clone size: -
J gene: TRBJ1-1
D gene: -
V gene: TRBV5-5

CDR3 DNA: TGTGCCAGCACCGTCGACCATAGCACAGATACGCAGTATTTT
CDR3 protein: CASTVDHSTDTQYF
CDR3 length: 14
clone size: few
J gene: TRBJ2-3
D gene: -
V gene: TRBV11-2

CDR3 DNA: TGTGCCAGCAGTGTACAGGGCCGGAATGAAAAACTGTTTTTT
CDR3 protein: CASSVQGRNEKLFF
CDR3 length: 14
clone size: few
J gene: TRBJ1-4
D gene: -
V gene: TRBV6-1

CDR3 DNA: TGCGCCAGCAGCCCGGGGGCCGAACTGAACACCGGGGAGCTGTTTTTT
CDR3 protein: CASSPGAELNTGELFF
CDR3 length: 16
clone size: many
J gene: TRBJ2-2
D gene: -
V gene: TRBV5-1

CDR3 DNA: TGTGCCAGCAGCTTAAACAGTCCAGAATCACCCCTCCACTTT
CDR3 protein: CASSLNSPESPLHF
CDR3 length: 14
clone size: many
J gene: TRBJ1-6
D gene: -
V gene: TRBV7-9

CDR3 DNA: TGTGCCAGCCTAAAGGCAGGTCGCCAAGAGACCCAGTACTTC
CDR3 protein: CASLKAGRQETQYF
CDR3 length: 14
clone size: many
J gene: TRBJ2-5
D gene: -
V gene: TRBV25-1

CDR3 DNA: TGCGCCAGCAGTGGGTCCCGGGACAGGGGACAGGAGACCCAGTACTTC
CDR3 protein: CASSGSRDRGQETQYF
CDR3 length: 16
clone size: -
J gene: TRBJ2-5
D gene: TRBD1
V gene: TRBV10-2

CDR3 DNA: TGTGCCAGCAGTGATGGACTAGCGGGAGGCACAGATACGCAGTATTTT
CDR3 protein: CASSDGLAGGTDTQYF
CDR3 length: 16
clone size: -
J gene: TRBJ2-3
D gene: TRBD2
V gene: TRBV25-1

CDR3 DNA: TGCAGTGCCGAGAAGGGGGAGGCTCCCTACGAGCAGTACTTC
CDR3 protein: CSAEKGEAPYEQYF
CDR3 length: 14
clone size: -
J gene: TRBJ2-7
D gene: -
V gene: TRBV20-1

CDR3 DNA: TGTGCCAGCAGCTTAGCGGCGGGTTACGAGCAGTACTTC
CDR3 protein: CASSLAAGYEQYF
CDR3 length: 13
clone size: few
J gene: TRBJ2-7
D gene: -
V gene: TRBV11-2

CDR3 DNA: TGTGCCAGCACTACGGAGGCAGGGGTGATTACTAATGAAAAACTGTTTTTT
CDR3 protein: CASTTEAGVITNEKLFF
CDR3 length: 17
clone size: many
J gene: TRBJ1-4
D gene: -
V gene: TRBV12-3/TRBV12-4

CDR3 DNA: TGTGCCAGCAGCGGCCAGGGAGGTTTTAACTATGGCTACACCTTC
CDR3 protein: CASSGQGGFNYGYTF
CDR3 length: 15
clone size: -
J gene: TRBJ1-2
D gene: -
V gene: TRBV11-2

CDR3 DNA: TGTGCCAGCAGTGAAAGTATTGCCGGGGAGCTGTTTTTT
CDR3 protein: CASSESIAGELFF
CDR3 length: 13
clone size: -
J gene: TRBJ2-2
D gene: -
V gene: TRBV6-1

CDR3 DNA: TGCGCCAGCAGCTTGGTTCTAGGTGAGAACACTGAAGCTTTCTTT
CDR3 protein: CASSLVLGENTEAFF
CDR3 length: 15
clone size: -
J gene: TRBJ1-1
D gene: -
V gene: TRBV5-1

CDR3 DNA: TGCAGTGCTAGTAGGAGGGGGCGGGGAGGAAACACCATATATTTT
CDR3 protein: CSASRRGRGGNTIYF
CDR3 length: 15
clone size: few
J gene: TRBJ1-3
D gene: TRBD1
V gene: TRBV20-1

CDR3 DNA: TGTGCCAGCAGCTGGGGACAGGGCACAGATACGCAGTATTTT
CDR3 protein: CASSWGQGTDTQYF
CDR3 length: 14
clone size: -
J gene: TRBJ2-3
D gene: TRBD1
V gene: TRBV5-6

CDR3 DNA: TGTGCCAGCACTGACGGGACAAGCAATCAGCCCCAGCATTTT
CDR3 protein: CASTDGTSNQPQHF
CDR3 length: 14
clone size: few
J gene: TRBJ1-5
D gene: -
V gene: TRBV2

CDR3 DNA: TGCGCCAGCAGCTTAGACGGGGCAAATCAGCCCCAGCATTTT
CDR3 protein: CASSLDGANQPQHF
CDR3 length: 14
clone size: few
J gene: TRBJ1-5
D gene: -
V gene: TRBV5-1

CDR3 DNA: TGCGCCAGCAGCCAAGATCTGACTAGCGTTGACTATGAGCAGTTCTTC
CDR3 protein: CASSQDLTSVDYEQFF
CDR3 length: 16
clone size: -
J gene: TRBJ2-1
D gene: TRBD2
V gene: TRBV4-1

CDR3 DNA: TGTGCCAGCAGCTTGACAGGGAAGACTGAAGCTTTCTTT
CDR3 protein: CASSLTGKTEAFF
CDR3 length: 13
clone size: few
J gene: TRBJ1-1
D gene: TRBD1
V gene: TRBV13

CDR3 DNA: TGTGCCAGCAGCTTGATATTCGGACAGGGAGCAGATACGCAGTATTTT
CDR3 protein: CASSLIFGQGADTQYF
CDR3 length: 16
clone size: few
J gene: TRBJ2-3
D gene: TRBD1
V gene: TRBV7-2

CDR3 DNA: TGTGCCAGCAGCCAGGGACTGAGTGAAGCTTTCTTT
CDR3 protein: CASSQGLSEAFF
CDR3 length: 12
clone size: -
J gene: TRBJ1-1
D gene: -
V gene: TRBV14

CDR3 DNA: TGTGCCAGCAGGTCGGGAGGAGGCTACACCTTC
CDR3 protein: CASRSGGGYTF
CDR3 length: 11
clone size: few
J gene: TRBJ1-2
D gene: -
V gene: TRBV12-3/TRBV12-4

CDR3 DNA: TGCGCCAGCAGCTCGCCGGGATTGCGAAATGGCTACACCTTC
CDR3 protein: CASSSPGLRNGYTF
CDR3 length: 14
clone size: -
J gene: TRBJ1-2
D gene: -
V gene: TRBV10-2

CDR3 DNA: TGCGCCAGCAGCTCTGCACTAGCGGGGACTAGCACAGATACGCAGTATTTT
CDR3 protein: CASSSALAGTSTDTQYF
CDR3 length: 17
clone size: few
J gene: TRBJ2-3
D gene: TRBD2
V gene: TRBV5-1

CDR3 DNA: TGTGCCAGCAGCCCAAGGGGGCGGGAGGGCACCGGGGAGCTGTTTTTT
CDR3 protein: CASSPRGREGTGELFF
CDR3 length: 16
clone size: few
J gene: TRBJ2-2
D gene: TRBD2
V gene: TRBV12-3/TRBV12-4

CDR3 DNA: TGTGCCAGCAGCGGGGGGCCAGGGGGCTTGGAAGAGACCCAGTACTTC
CDR3 protein: CASSGGPGGLEETQYF
CDR3 length: 16
clone size: few
J gene: TRBJ2-5
D gene: TRBD1
V gene: TRBV3-1

CDR3 DNA: TGCTGTGCTAGAGATATGGGACTAGCGGGAGGGGGAGATACGCAGTATTTT
CDR3 protein: CCARDMGLAGGGDTQYF
CDR3 length: 17
clone size: -
J gene: TRBJ2-3
D gene: TRBD2
V gene: TRBV20-1